One and the same sample provided the 6 T cell receptor beta chains below, sequenced in a study of cytomegalovirus exposure and HLA in healthy donors. Method: immunoSEQ multiplex PCR; TCRdb's copy keeps in-frame clones and lacks some. The sample records some 170,000 clones, almost 85% being singletons. What was sequenced was PBMCs. These receptors all stem from a young man in good health and CMV-seropositive.

The chain carries TRBV6-5 and TRBJ2-7; no reliable D call. Germline CDR1 MNHEY, CDR2 SVGAGI. The CDR3 is made up of 14 amino acids. V was cut by 8 bases and J by 0 bases, with 14 bases left in between. CDR3 loop: CASFRDTSSYEQYF. CDR3 coding DNA: TGTGCCAGCTTCCGCGACACGAGCTCCTACGAGCAGTACTTC.

CDR3 bases: TGTGCCAGCTCCGGGACAGGGACTTTGAGAGCTTTCTTT. Its protein product is CASSGTGTLRAFF. This chain links TRBV7-9 with TRBJ1-1; TRBD1 matches 9 bases. V dropped 8 bases and J dropped 10; count of bases not matched to a gene: 11. The CDR3 loop spans 13 amino acids. From germline, CDR1 is SEHNR and CDR2 FQNEAQ (reference sequence).

CDR3 sequence (DNA): TGTGCCAGCAGCACTGGACAGGGGGCGCGGGATGGCTACACCTTC. Translation: CASSTGQGARDGYTF. The chain couples TRBV9 to TRBJ1-2, with 11 nucleotides matching TRBD1. CDR3 length equals 15 residues. Germline CDR1 is SGDLS and CDR2 is YYNGEE. The junction had 8 bases not matched to a gene; V was cut back by 4 bases and J by 6 bases.

V gene TRBV10-2 combines with J gene TRBJ2-7; 15 bases fit TRBD2. The CDR3 length is 15 residues. J was trimmed by 2 bases and V by 7 bases; bases with no gene match: 3. Germline V gene sequence: CDR1 WSHSY, CDR2 SAAADI. Written as DNA, the CDR3 is TGCGCCAGCAAAGGACTAGCGGGAGGGGCCTACGAGCAGTACTTC. This sequence encodes CASKGLAGGAYEQYF.

CDR3: CASSHYSGRTDTQYF. The DNA of the CDR3 is TGTGCCAGCAGCCACTATAGCGGGAGAACAGATACGCAGTATTTT. The chain couples TRBV4-2 to TRBJ2-3, with 9 nucleotides matching TRBD2. Germline lookup yields CDR1 LGHNA and CDR2 YNFKEQ. V shed 3 bases and J 3 bases; nucleotides not matched to a gene: 4. The CDR3 covers 15 residues.

This sequence joins TRBV6-1 and TRBJ1-1; 8 bases fit TRBD1. From germline, CDR1 is MNHNS and CDR2 SASEGT. This CDR3 is built from 14 residues. Trimming cost V 6 bases and J 6 bases; bases outside gene matches: 9. In nucleotides, the CDR3 is TGTGCCAGCAGGAAAGGACAGGGTACCCCTGAAGCTTTCTTT. This gives the protein CASRKGQGTPEAFF.